Listed below are T cell receptor beta chains from one sample, sequenced in a study of metastatic and nonmetastatic thyroid tumors. TCRdb re-analyzed the PCR reads using MiXCR. The sample shows about 35,000 clones, 30% to 40% of them seen only once. The sequencing sample was made of tumor tissue. Source of these receptors: a female donor with papillary thyroid cancer or a benign thyroid nodule (not recorded which). Some clones in this sample may be carry-over from other donors' samples. CDR3s include the opening cysteine and the closing phenylalanine or tryptophan. A D gene is named only where the DNA matches it firmly. Only some rows state a clone size, as once, few, many or a class for expanded clones.

cdr3_nt cdr3_aa v_call cdr3_length j_call d_call clone_size
TGCAGTGCTAAGTCTCTGGGGGCCTCCTACGAGCAGTACTTC CSAKSLGASYEQYF TRBV20-1 14 TRBJ2-7 - once
TGTGCCAGCAGGGGGACAGGGGGTAACAATGAGCAGTTCTTC CASRGTGGNNEQFF TRBV25-1 14 TRBJ2-1 TRBD1 -
TGTGCCAGCATGGCAGGGGGTCGTCAGCCCCAGCATTTT CASMAGGRQPQHF TRBV28 13 TRBJ1-5 TRBD1 -
TGTGCCAGTAGTCTTACAGGGGCCACCGGGGAGCTGTTTTTT CASSLTGATGELFF TRBV19 14 TRBJ2-2 TRBD1 -
TGCAGTGCTAGTGCCCAGGGAGGCTCCTACGAGCAGTACTTC CSASAQGGSYEQYF TRBV20-1 14 TRBJ2-7 - -
TGTGCCAGCAGTTTAGTTCCGAGCTCCTACGAGCAGTACTTC CASSLVPSSYEQYF TRBV28 14 TRBJ2-7 - -
TGTGCCAGCAGTTACTCCTCTGGAAACACCATATATTTT CASSYSSGNTIYF TRBV6-2/TRBV6-3 13 TRBJ1-3 - -
TGTGCCAGCAGTGGTGAAACCTTGGGCACTGAAGCTTTCTTT CASSGETLGTEAFF TRBV2 14 TRBJ1-1 - few
TGCAGTGCCGTAAGACAGTTTCCTTCCTACGAGCAGTACTTC CSAVRQFPSYEQYF TRBV20-1 14 TRBJ2-7 - -
TGTGCCAGCAGCCCCTTCGCGGCCCCTAGCTCTGGAAACACCATATATTTT CASSPFAAPSSGNTIYF TRBV28 17 TRBJ1-3 - -
TGTGCCACCAGTGATCCCGGGACTAGCGCTTCCGGGGAGCTGTTTTTT CATSDPGTSASGELFF TRBV24-1 16 TRBJ2-2 TRBD2 few
TGTGCCAGCAGTTACTCGATGCGGACTAGCGGGAGGGTCTCCTACGAGCAGTACTTC CASSYSMRTSGRVSYEQYF TRBV6-2/TRBV6-3 19 TRBJ2-7 TRBD2 -
TGTGCCAGCAGCTTAGGCGTTGGGGACAGTGTTTCCTACGAGCAGTACTTC CASSLGVGDSVSYEQYF TRBV11-2 17 TRBJ2-7 TRBD1 -
TGTGCCAGCAGCTTATTATCCGGGACTAGCGCCGGGGAGCTGTTTTTT CASSLLSGTSAGELFF TRBV11-1 16 TRBJ2-2 TRBD2 -
TGTGCCGACCAGACTAGCGGAGGGTCCTACAATGAGCAGTTCTTC CADQTSGGSYNEQFF TRBV2 15 TRBJ2-1 TRBD2 few
TGTGCCAGCAGTTACGATGAGGGCACAGATACGCAGTATTTT CASSYDEGTDTQYF TRBV6-5 14 TRBJ2-3 - -
TGTGCCAGTAGCACGGACAGGGAGAATTCACCCCTCCACTTT CASSTDRENSPLHF TRBV19 14 TRBJ1-6 TRBD1 few
TGTGCCAGCAGTTACTCTAATACCGGGGCTGAACGGGATGAGCAGTTCTTC CASSYSNTGAERDEQFF TRBV6-5 17 TRBJ2-1 - -
TGTGCCAGCAGTTACACGAACACCGGGGAGCTGTTTTTT CASSYTNTGELFF TRBV6-5 13 TRBJ2-2 - medium-sized
TGCGCCAGCAGCAAAGGACGAAGGGTTGGGAACACTGAAGCTTTCTTT CASSKGRRVGNTEAFF TRBV5-1 16 TRBJ1-1 - -
TGTGCCAGCGGTGGGGAGGGCTCCCTCTACGAGCAGTACTTC CASGGEGSLYEQYF TRBV2 14 TRBJ2-7 TRBD2 few
TGTGCCAGCAGCCAGGGATTTCTGACCTTACTGTTCTTC CASSQGFLTLLFF TRBV14 13 TRBJ2-1 - -
TGTGCCAGCAGTTACCGAAGGGGGGCAAACGCTGAAGCTTTCTTT CASSYRRGANAEAFF TRBV6-6 15 TRBJ1-1 - -
TGTGCCAGCAGCTTGTACGGAATGGAGACCCAGTACTTC CASSLYGMETQYF TRBV7-3 13 TRBJ2-5 - -
TGTGCCAGCAGCCCTGACAGGGGGCTTCAAGAGACCCAGTACTTC CASSPDRGLQETQYF TRBV28 15 TRBJ2-5 TRBD1 -
TGTGCCAGCAGCTTAGATCCAGGCGGGGTCTACGAGCAGTACTTC CASSLDPGGVYEQYF TRBV11-2 15 TRBJ2-7 - few
TGTGCCAGCAACAGCGGGAGCTACGAGCAGTACTTC CASNSGSYEQYF TRBV7-2 12 TRBJ2-7 TRBD2 -
TGTGCCAGCAGAGATGCGGTGAACACTGAAGCTTTCTTT CASRDAVNTEAFF TRBV12-3/TRBV12-4 13 TRBJ1-1 - -
TGTGCCAGCAAGGACATGGGAACTAACTATGGCTACACCTTC CASKDMGTNYGYTF TRBV5-6 14 TRBJ1-2 - few
TGTGCCACCAGCAGCGAAAGGCAGGGGGCATCGGAAGCTTTCTTT CATSSERQGASEAFF TRBV15 15 TRBJ1-1 TRBD1 -
TGCAGTGCTAGAGATTGGCTAGCGGGAGTTACCTACAATGAGCAGTTCTTC CSARDWLAGVTYNEQFF TRBV20-1 17 TRBJ2-1 TRBD2 once
TGTGCCTGGAGTGTAATGGGGAAGCAGTACTTC CAWSVMGKQYF TRBV30 11 TRBJ2-7 - -
TGTGCCAGCAGCCAAGAGCGCAGGGACTACGAGCAGTACTTC CASSQERRDYEQYF TRBV4-2 14 TRBJ2-7 - -
TGCGCCAGCAGCTTGGCCTTGGGGGCCCAGGGGGACACTGAAGCTTTCTTT CASSLALGAQGDTEAFF TRBV5-1 17 TRBJ1-1 TRBD1 -
TGTGCCAGCAGGCTAGCGGGGCTTGTGGAGACCCAGTACTTC CASRLAGLVETQYF TRBV5-4 14 TRBJ2-5 TRBD2 -
TGCAGTGTTGCGGAGGGGAACACCGGGGAGCTGTTTTTT CSVAEGNTGELFF TRBV20-1 13 TRBJ2-2 - few
TGTGCCAGCAGTTTGAGAAATAGGGCGGGTCAGCCCCAGCATTTT CASSLRNRAGQPQHF TRBV28 15 TRBJ1-5 - few